This T cell receptor beta chain appears in the sequencing data of a study of human T cells and chemical hapten exposure. Overall study context: All through the roughly 26-week study, the scalp of each patient received diphenylcyclopropenone doses weekly.

Time point in this sample: pre-sensitization, week 0. Treatment: therapeutic diphenylcyclopropenone sensitization with weekly scalp DPC. Alopecia patients deemed DPC-suitable, aged 18 to 70, excluding pregnancy. With regard to this clonotype: Its antigen is still unknown.

TCRdb itself ran the RACE reads through MiXCR, one entry per CDR3 protein. The sample holds about 270,000 distinct CDR3 sequences, about 7.7% seen once. Points from the study as a whole: Versus controls, significantly more large CDR3 similarity clusters arose from expanded TCRs. The count of PT1 expanded TCRs correlated positively with patch test score.

This receptor was identified in a man aged 18-30 years with alopecia areata. Some clones in this sample may be carry-over from other donors' samples. Material: whole blood, obtained in connection with sensitization to the hapten diphenylcyclopropenone (DPC).

The CDR3 nucleotides read TGTGCCACCTCGGGACAGGGCGCAAATCAGCCCCAGCATTTT. Translating gives CATSGQGANQPQHF. The chain is built from TRBV12-3 or TRBV12-4 and TRBJ1-5; 9 positions agree with TRBD1. The CDR3 has 14 residues. V trimming: 10 bases; J trimming: 4 bases; junction bases outside the gene matches: 8.